Following are 25 T cell receptor beta chains from one sample sequenced in a study of blood T cell repertoires in COVID-19. Some clones are missing from TCRdb's copy, which holds only in-frame ones; the method was immunoSEQ multiplex PCR. The data show roughly 250,000 clones, 75% to 90% seen once. Sequencing was performed on peripheral blood. All receptors come from an older woman with active or convalescent COVID-19.

The chain recombines TRBV7-9 with TRBJ1-6, with a possible D match to TRBD1 (6 bases). The CDR3 covers 18 residues. Trimming took off 5 bases at V and 12 bases at J, with 29 bases between the two ends. The germline gives CDR1 SEHNR, CDR2 FQNEAQ (reference sequence). CDR3 nucleotide sequence: TGTGCCAGCAGCCTAATTACTTCGACAGGCCCAGGTGTTCGACCCCTCCACTTT. Translating gives CASSLITSTGPGVRPLHF.

V is TRBV2 and J is TRBJ1-5; 7 positions agree with TRBD1. The CDR3 consists of 14 residues. The germline gives CDR1 SNHLY, CDR2 FYNNEI. V gave up 4 bases and J gave up 3 bases; unmatched junction bases: 3. The CDR3 DNA reads as TGTGCCAGCAGTGCCACAGGGGTCAATCAGCCCCAGCATTTT. The encoded protein is CASSATGVNQPQHF. Full variable domain (outside the CDR3, taken from reference TRBV2 and TRBJ1-5): EPEVTQTPSHQVTQMGQEVILRCVPISNHLYFYWYRQILGQKVEFLVSFYNNEISEKSEIFDDQFSVERPDGSNFTLKIRSTKLEDSAMYFCASSATGVNQPQHFGDGTRLSIL.

This sequence joins TRBV5-1 and TRBJ1-2; 11 bases agree with TRBD1. The CDR3 runs 14 residues. V trimming: 5 bases; J trimming: 4 bases; junction bases outside the gene matches: 4. Germline CDR1 reads SGHRS; CDR2 reads YFSETQ. The CDR3 is CASRAGQGAYGYTF. In nucleotides, the CDR3 is TGCGCCAGCAGGGCCGGACAGGGGGCCTATGGCTACACCTTC.

Written as DNA, the CDR3 is TGCGCCAGCAGCCAAGAGTGGCTAGGACAGGGGTTATGGGAGCAGTACTTC. Its translation is CASSQEWLGQGLWEQYF. The chain combines TRBV4-1 with TRBJ2-7, with 9 bases that match TRBD1. V shed 0 bases, J shed 7 bases, and the junction held 13 bases outside the gene matches. The CDR3 contains 17 residues. Germline V lookup: CDR1 MGHRA, CDR2 YSYEKL.

The sample holds a few counts of this clone. The rearrangement links TRBV9 to TRBJ2-1; possible D gene TRBD2, 7 bases. This CDR3 contains 12 residues. The V and J ends lost 2 bases and 9 bases respectively, with 9 bases between them. CDR1 is SGDLS, CDR2 YYNGEE, per germline. The DNA of the CDR3 is TGTGCCAGCAGCGTGAGGGGGGGTGAGCAGTTCTTC. The encoded protein is CASSVRGGEQFF.

The rearrangement links TRBV29-1 to TRBJ1-2; 7 bases are a match to TRBD1. The CDR3 is 13 amino acids. Losses at the gene ends were 7 bases for V and 2 bases for J; bases not matched to a gene: 7. Germline CDR1 SQVTM, CDR2 ANQGSEA. CDR3 nucleotide sequence: TGCAGCGCATACACAGGGGTCAACTATGGCTACACCTTC. Translated: CSAYTGVNYGYTF.

The CDR3 is CASSWGRGVSQETQYF. The CDR3 DNA is TGCGCCAGCAGCTGGGGCAGGGGGGTGAGTCAAGAGACCCAGTACTTC. The chain combines TRBV5-1 with TRBJ2-5; possible D gene TRBD1, 7 bases. Germline CDR1 reads SGHRS; CDR2 reads YFSETQ. The ends were cut back, 3 bases at V and 2 bases at J, with 17 bases in the middle. CDR3 length: 16 residues.

This chain uses TRBV2 with TRBJ2-3, with 10 bases aligning to TRBD2. The V gene's germline CDR1 is SNHLY and CDR2 FYNNEI. The CDR3 is made up of 14 amino acids. The V and J ends lost 6 bases and 7 bases, in that order; junction bases with no gene match: 7. The CDR3 spells CASRAGGRANTQYF. Written as DNA, the CDR3 is TGTGCCAGCAGAGCGGGGGGGCGGGCGAATACGCAGTATTTT.

The CDR3 sequence is CASTTGGATNEKLFF. CDR3 DNA: TGTGCCAGCACTACAGGGGGCGCAACTAATGAAAAACTGTTTTTT. The chain joins TRBV6-1 to TRBJ1-4; 9 nucleotides match TRBD1. Trimming took 7 bases from V and 0 from J; bases not matched to a gene: 3. Germline V gene sequence: CDR1 MNHNS, CDR2 SASEGT. The CDR3 is 15 residues long.

The chain couples TRBV7-3 to TRBJ1-1, with D perhaps matching TRBD1 (5 bases). Germline V CDR1 and CDR2: SGHTA, FQGTGA. V was clipped by 5 bases and J by 7 bases, with 11 bases between them. The CDR3 is 12 residues long. The CDR3 reads CASSLQGYEAFF. The CDR3 nucleotides are TGTGCCAGCAGCCTCCAGGGCTATGAAGCTTTCTTT.

The table lists this clone with many counts. The V call is TRBV6-1, the J call TRBJ2-7, with D unclear. There are 12 residues in the CDR3. Germline V gene data show CDR1 as MNHNS and CDR2 as SASEGT. The germline V and J ends were trimmed by 2 bases and 3 bases, with 5 bases remaining between them. This CDR3 is CASSESGYEQYF. The CDR3, as DNA: TGTGCCAGCAGTGAATCGGGCTACGAGCAGTACTTC.

The rearrangement links TRBV3-1 (or the pseudogene TRBV3-2) to TRBJ2-3; D is perhaps TRBD2 (6 bases). This CDR3 has 16 residues. Trimming removed 2 bases from V and 2 bases from J, with 14 bases in between. CDR1 is LGHDT and CDR2 is YNNKEL in the germline V gene (reference sequence). The CDR3 DNA is TGTGCCAGCAGCCAACAAATGGACTACCACACAGATACGCAGTATTTT. Amino acids: CASSQQMDYHTDTQYF.

This chain connects TRBV19 to TRBJ1-2; tentative D call: TRBD1 (6 bases). CDR3 length: 12 residues. Germline CDR1 is LNHDA and CDR2 is SQIVND (reference sequence). The ends were cut back, 0 bases at V and 8 bases at J, with 7 bases in the middle. DNA of the CDR3: TGTGCCAGTAGTATAGAGGACAGAGGCTACACCTTC. It encodes CASSIEDRGYTF.

CDR3 residues: CASSLDRGRGYTF. As DNA, the CDR3 is TGTGCCAGCAGCTTAGACAGGGGCCGCGGCTACACCTTC. The chain recombines TRBV7-8 with TRBJ1-2; 7 bases align to TRBD1. Germline CDR1 is SGHVS and CDR2 is FQNEAQ. After removal of 1 base from V and 8 bases from J, the junction contained 4 bases not matched to a gene. The CDR3 contains 13 residues.

The chain links TRBV5-1 to TRBJ1-2; TRBD1 is a possible D gene (5 bases). This CDR3 comprises 15 residues. The V end was cut by 3 bases, the J end by 2 bases, with 14 bases between. CDR1 and CDR2 (germline): SGHRS, YFSETQ. The CDR3 DNA is TGCGCCAGCAGCTGGGGGGATTCCGGGAACTATGGCTACACCTTC. Translated: CASSWGDSGNYGYTF.

Worth noting for this clone: The identical CDR3 is also encoded by other nucleotide sequences in the sample. The chain has TRBV5-1 and TRBJ2-7; a weak D match, TRBD2 (5 bases). Germline V gives CDR1 SGHRS, CDR2 YFSETQ. The CDR3 spans 13 residues. The germline V and J ends were trimmed by 3 bases and 3 bases, with 10 bases remaining between them. CDR3 DNA sequence: TGCGCCAGCAGCTACACCGGGAACTACGAGCAGTACTTC. Its translation: CASSYTGNYEQYF.

This rearrangement joins TRBV30 to TRBJ1-5, with D perhaps TRBD1 (5 bases). V was clipped by 3 bases and J by 5 bases, with 11 bases between them. The length of the CDR3 is 13 residues. The germline V gene encodes CDR1 GTSNPN and CDR2 SVGIG (reference sequence). CDR3 residues: CAWSGGGHQPQHF. The CDR3 DNA reads as TGTGCCTGGAGCGGGGGGGGACATCAGCCCCAGCATTTT. The whole variable domain, remainder taken from reference TRBV30 and TRBJ1-5, is SQTIHQWPATLVQPVGSPLSLECTVEGTSNPNLYWYRQAAGRGLQLLFYSVGIGQISSEVPQNLSASRPQDRQFILSSKKLLLSDSGFYLCAWSGGGHQPQHFGDGTRLSIL.

This sequence joins TRBV5-1 and TRBJ1-1; TRBD1 is a possible D gene (5 bases). The germline V and J ends were trimmed by 0 bases and 4 bases, with 16 bases remaining between them. Germline CDR1 and CDR2: SGHRS and YFSETQ. This CDR3 is built from 16 residues. The CDR3 sequence is CASSLASGQVATEAFF. The CDR3 nucleotides are TGCGCCAGCAGCTTGGCCTCAGGGCAGGTGGCCACTGAAGCTTTCTTT.

The V gene is TRBV7-9, the J gene TRBJ2-1; D is perhaps TRBD2 (5 bases). Between the trimmed V and J ends, which lost 3 bases and 2 bases, there was a span of 8 bases. There are 14 residues in the CDR3. CDR1 and CDR2 from the germline V gene are SEHNR and FQNEAQ (reference sequence). The CDR3 protein is CASSFEGTYNEQFF. DNA of the CDR3: TGTGCCAGCAGCTTTGAGGGAACCTACAATGAGCAGTTCTTC.

This clone occurred once. This chain uses TRBV5-5 with TRBJ1-2; 7 bases map to TRBD1. CDR1 is SGHKS, CDR2 YYEKEE, per germline (reference sequence). Trimming removed 4 bases from V and 3 bases from J; junction bases left unmatched: 9. CDR3 length: 15 amino acids. The CDR3, as DNA: TGTGCCAGCAGCCCCGGGCTTCAGGGGGACTATGGCTACACCTTC. Translated: CASSPGLQGDYGYTF.

The chain combines TRBV2 with TRBJ2-5; TRBD2 might be the D (6 bases). Germline V gene sequence: CDR1 SNHLY, CDR2 FYNNEI. The V and J ends lost 7 bases and 4 bases respectively, with 19 bases between them. The CDR3 length is 15 residues. CDR3 amino acids: CASTVQSGGGETQYF. The CDR3 DNA reads as TGTGCCAGCACCGTACAGAGTGGGGGAGGAGAGACCCAGTACTTC.

V is TRBV7-9 and J is TRBJ1-1; tentative D call: TRBD1 (6 bases). With 5 bases removed from V and 13 bases from J, the gap between germline ends came to 17 bases. The CDR3 loop spans 12 amino acids. Per germline, CDR1 SEHNR and CDR2 FQNEAQ (reference sequence). The CDR3 spells CASSGRQGIGFF. The CDR3, as DNA: TGTGCCAGCAGCGGAAGGCAGGGGATCGGTTTCTTT.

V usage is TRBV6-4 and J usage is TRBJ2-3, with D perhaps TRBD2 (6 bases). Germline loops: CDR1 MRHNA, CDR2 SNTAGT. The CDR3 is 14 residues long. Trimming stripped 2 bases from V and 5 bases from J, with 11 bases between. DNA of the CDR3: TGTGCCAGCAGTGACACCGGGGGTGGAGATACGCAGTATTTT. The encoded protein is CASSDTGGGDTQYF.

The rearrangement uses TRBV6-5 and TRBJ2-7; 12 nucleotides align to TRBD1. V trimming: 4 bases; J trimming: 13 bases; junction bases outside the gene matches: 8. Germline V gene sequence: CDR1 MNHEY, CDR2 SVGAGI. The CDR3 contains 13 residues. The DNA for the CDR3 is TGTGCCAGCAGTTTCCCCGGGACAGGGGGCGAATACTTC. Amino acids: CASSFPGTGGEYF.

The rearrangement joins TRBV7-6 to TRBJ2-3, with 11 bases identical to TRBD2. Trimming removed 5 bases from V and 3 bases from J; junction bases left unmatched: 13. The CDR3 is made up of 18 amino acids. The germline CDR1 and CDR2 sequences are SGHVS and FNYEAQ. CDR3 sequence (DNA): TGTGCCAGCAGCCCAGGGCGGATTAGCGGGGGGGCAACAGATACGCAGTATTTT. Its translation is CASSPGRISGGATDTQYF.